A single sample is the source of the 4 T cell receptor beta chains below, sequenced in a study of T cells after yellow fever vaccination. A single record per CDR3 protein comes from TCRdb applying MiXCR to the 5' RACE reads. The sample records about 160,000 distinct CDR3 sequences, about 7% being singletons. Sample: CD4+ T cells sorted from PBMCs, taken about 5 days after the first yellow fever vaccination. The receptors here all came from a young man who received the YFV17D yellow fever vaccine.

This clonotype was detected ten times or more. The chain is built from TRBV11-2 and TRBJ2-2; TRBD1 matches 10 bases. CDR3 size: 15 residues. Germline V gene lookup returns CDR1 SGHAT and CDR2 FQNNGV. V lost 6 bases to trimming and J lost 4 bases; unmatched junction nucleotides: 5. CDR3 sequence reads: CASSLDRGSTGELFF. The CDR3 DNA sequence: TGTGCCAGCAGTTTGGACAGGGGGAGCACCGGGGAGCTGTTTTTT.

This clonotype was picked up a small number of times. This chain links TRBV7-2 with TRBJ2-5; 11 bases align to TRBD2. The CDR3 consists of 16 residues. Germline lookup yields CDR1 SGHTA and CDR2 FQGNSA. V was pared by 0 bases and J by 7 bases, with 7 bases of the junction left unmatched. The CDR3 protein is CASSLAPGTSGGTQYF. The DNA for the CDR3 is TGTGCCAGCAGCTTAGCCCCTGGGACTAGCGGAGGGACCCAGTACTTC.

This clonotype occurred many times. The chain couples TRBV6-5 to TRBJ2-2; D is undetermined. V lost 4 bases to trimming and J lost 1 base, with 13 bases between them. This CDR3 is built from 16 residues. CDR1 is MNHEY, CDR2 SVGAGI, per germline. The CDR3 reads CASSSMAARNTGELFF. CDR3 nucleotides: TGTGCCAGCAGTTCTATGGCGGCCAGGAACACCGGGGAGCTGTTTTTT.

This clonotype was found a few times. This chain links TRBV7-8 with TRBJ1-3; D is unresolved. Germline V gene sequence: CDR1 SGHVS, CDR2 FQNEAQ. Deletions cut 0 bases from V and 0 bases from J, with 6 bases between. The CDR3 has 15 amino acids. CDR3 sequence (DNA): TGTGCCAGCAGCTTAGCGCTGAGCTCTGGAAACACCATATATTTT. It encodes CASSLALSSGNTIYF.